The 15 T cell receptor beta chains given below trace back to one sample, sequenced in a study of blood T cell repertoires in COVID-19. Libraries were prepared by immunoSEQ multiplex PCR; TCRdb keeps only in-frame clonotypes and omits some of them. The sample includes 200,000 to 250,000 clones, less than 90% of them seen just once. Source material: peripheral blood. The receptor set was obtained from a woman aged 55-70 years who had recovered from COVID-19.

The CDR3 region has the DNA TGTGCCAGCAGCACCTGGACAGGGGGCCAGGGTCAGCCCCAGCATTTT. Residues: CASSTWTGGQGQPQHF. The rearrangement joins TRBV5-5 to TRBJ1-5; 11 nucleotides align to TRBD1. CDR1 SGHKS and CDR2 YYEKEE come from the germline V gene (reference sequence). This CDR3 has 16 residues. V trimming: 4 bases; J trimming: 6 bases; junction bases outside the gene matches: 9.

J is TRBJ2-3 and V is TRBV11-2, with 8 nucleotides matching TRBD2. The trim removed 5 bases at V and 5 bases at J, leaving 15 bases unmatched. There are 17 residues in the CDR3. The V gene's germline CDR1 is SGHAT and CDR2 FQNNGV. CDR3 DNA: TGTGCCAGCAGCCCTGTTGCTAGCGGGCCTGCCCGAGATACGCAGTATTTT. Its translation is CASSPVASGPARDTQYF.

The CDR3 coding sequence is TGTGCCAGCAGCGCCACCGGTCCCCGGGACACAGACTACGAGCAGTACTTC. It specifies CASSATGPRDTDYEQYF. This sequence joins TRBV7-9 and TRBJ2-7; TRBD1 might be the D (6 bases). Germline CDR1 SEHNR, CDR2 FQNEAQ (reference sequence). The CDR3 spans 17 residues. The germline V and J ends were trimmed by 5 bases and 3 bases, with 23 bases remaining between them.

The chain joins TRBV6-5 to TRBJ1-6, with 8 bases aligning to TRBD1. This CDR3 comprises 15 residues. In germline, CDR1 is MNHEY, CDR2 SVGAGI. With V trimmed by 4 bases and J by 7 bases, 6 bases remained unmatched. The CDR3 loop reads CASSLGQGNNSPLHF. CDR3 bases: TGTGCCAGCAGTTTAGGACAGGGAAACAATTCACCCCTCCACTTT.

V gene TRBV20-1 combines with J gene TRBJ1-2, with D perhaps TRBD1 (5 bases). The V and J ends lost 0 bases and 6 bases respectively, with 5 bases between them. CDR3 length equals 11 residues. Germline CDR1 reads DFQATT; CDR2 reads SNEGSKA (reference sequence). The CDR3 bases are TGCAGTGCTAGAGACAGGGATGGCTACACCTTC. Protein: CSARDRDGYTF.

This clone was detected only a few times. The genes are TRBV27 and TRBJ1-2; 7 bases match TRBD1. Germline CDR1 and CDR2: MNHEY and SMNVEV (reference sequence). The CDR3 extends over 14 amino acids. The trim removed 4 bases at V and 5 bases at J, leaving 7 bases unmatched. CDR3 sequence reads: CASSSTGNSYGYTF. As DNA, the CDR3 is TGTGCCAGCAGTTCGACAGGGAATAGTTATGGCTACACCTTC.

This chain joins TRBV6-5 and TRBJ2-7; the match to TRBD1 covers 7 bases. Germline V CDR1 and CDR2: MNHEY, SVGAGI. CDR3 size: 13 residues. V lost 6 bases, J lost 3 bases, and 5 bases stayed unmatched. The CDR3 here is CASSQPGGYEQYF. In DNA, the CDR3 is TGTGCCAGCAGCCAACCAGGGGGCTACGAGCAGTACTTC.

The chain links TRBV11-2 to TRBJ1-1; D perhaps matches TRBD1 (6 bases). Per the germline V gene, CDR1 is SGHAT and CDR2 is FQNNGV. V lost 9 bases to trimming and J lost 7 bases, with 12 bases between them. This CDR3 region has 11 residues. The CDR3 DNA reads as TGTGCCAGTCAGGGGTACGTTGAAGCTTTCTTT. It specifies CASQGYVEAFF.

This chain uses TRBV19 with TRBJ1-2, with D maybe TRBD1 (6 bases). V lost 3 bases, J lost 12 bases, and 20 bases lay in between. The CDR3 spans 14 residues. Germline assignment: CDR1 LNHDA and CDR2 SQIVND (reference sequence). The DNA for the CDR3 is TGTGCCAGTAGTATCGACCGGGGCACACCAGGGGACACCTTC. As protein: CASSIDRGTPGDTF.

With regard to this clone: The same CDR3 arises from other DNA sequences in this sample as well. The chain combines TRBV9 with TRBJ2-7, with 8 nucleotides matching TRBD1. CDR1 is SGDLS and CDR2 is YYNGEE in the germline V gene. After removal of 4 bases from V and 2 bases from J, the junction contained 5 bases not matched to a gene. This CDR3 has 14 residues. The CDR3 reads CASSPGTGAYEQYF. The CDR3 nucleotides are TGTGCCAGCAGCCCTGGGACAGGAGCCTACGAGCAGTACTTC.

V and J are TRBV6-2 or TRBV6-3 and TRBJ1-2; 9 bases are a match to TRBD1. With V trimmed by 6 bases and J by 8 bases, 10 bases remained unmatched. This CDR3 contains 14 residues. CDR1 and CDR2 (germline): MNHEY, SVGEGT. CDR3 sequence reads: CASSSLRDRVGYTF. CDR3 nucleotides: TGTGCCAGCAGCTCCCTCCGGGACAGGGTCGGCTACACCTTC.

This clone was recorded a few times. The rearrangement uses TRBV6-5 and TRBJ2-2, with 12 bases that match TRBD2. CDR1 is MNHEY, CDR2 SVGAGI, per germline. The CDR3 is 14 amino acids. With 7 bases clipped from V and 5 bases from J, the junction kept 2 bases outside the gene matches. The DNA for the CDR3 is TGTGCCAGCAAAGGACTAGCGGGGACCGGGGAGCTGTTTTTT. It codes for CASKGLAGTGELFF.

The chain uses TRBV6-8 and TRBJ1-2, with D possibly TRBD1 on 5 matching bases. The V end lost 6 bases, the J end lost 4 bases, and 12 bases lay between the germline ends. Germline CDR1 MNHGY, CDR2 SAAAGT. The CDR3 covers 13 residues. In DNA form, the CDR3 reads TGTGCCAGCAGGAGAGAACAGGTCTATGGCTACACCTTC. It codes for CASRREQVYGYTF.

The rearrangement links TRBV2 to TRBJ1-4, with D possibly TRBD1 on 5 matching bases. The CDR3 runs to 16 residues. V shed 6 bases and J shed 6 bases, with 20 bases lying between them. Germline-derived CDR1 and CDR2 are SNHLY and FYNNEI. This CDR3 is CASSKGPVGPYEKLFF. CDR3 DNA sequence: TGTGCCAGCAGCAAGGGGCCAGTTGGCCCTTATGAAAAACTGTTTTTT. Full variable domain (missing parts from reference TRBV2 and TRBJ1-4): EPEVTQTPSHQVTQMGQEVILRCVPISNHLYFYWYRQILGQKVEFLVSFYNNEISEKSEIFDDQFSVERPDGSNFTLKIRSTKLEDSAMYFCASSKGPVGPYEKLFFGSGTQLSVL.

This clone was seen just once. The V call is TRBV5-1, the J call TRBJ2-1; TRBD1 matches at 8 bases. Germline values: CDR1 SGHRS, CDR2 YFSETQ. The CDR3 covers 13 residues. Trimming took 5 bases from V and 5 from J; bases not matched to a gene: 3. The CDR3: CASRSTGDNEQFF. CDR3 nucleotides: TGCGCCAGCAGGTCGACAGGGGACAATGAGCAGTTCTTC.